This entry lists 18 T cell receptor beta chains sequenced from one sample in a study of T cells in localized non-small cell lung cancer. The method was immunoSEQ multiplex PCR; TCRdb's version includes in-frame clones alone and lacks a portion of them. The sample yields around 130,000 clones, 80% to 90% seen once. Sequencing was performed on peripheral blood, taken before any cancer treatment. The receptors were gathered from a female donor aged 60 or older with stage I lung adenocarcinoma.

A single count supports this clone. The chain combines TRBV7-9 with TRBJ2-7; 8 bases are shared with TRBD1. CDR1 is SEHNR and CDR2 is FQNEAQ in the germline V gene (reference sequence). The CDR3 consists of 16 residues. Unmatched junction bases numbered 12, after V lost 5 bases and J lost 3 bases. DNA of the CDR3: TGTGCCAGCAGCACCACCCAACAGGGGGTGGGCTACGAGCAGTACTTC. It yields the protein CASSTTQQGVGYEQYF.

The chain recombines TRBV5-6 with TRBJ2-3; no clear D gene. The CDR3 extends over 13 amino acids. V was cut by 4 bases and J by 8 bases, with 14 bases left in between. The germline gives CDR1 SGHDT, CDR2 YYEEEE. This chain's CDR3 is CASSTKASVTQYF. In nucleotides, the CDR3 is TGTGCCAGCAGCACAAAGGCGTCCGTTACGCAGTATTTT.

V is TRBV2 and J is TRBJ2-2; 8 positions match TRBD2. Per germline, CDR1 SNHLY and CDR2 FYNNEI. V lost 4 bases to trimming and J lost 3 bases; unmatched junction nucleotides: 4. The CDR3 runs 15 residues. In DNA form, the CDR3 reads TGTGCCAGCAGTGTAAGGACTAGCTACACCGGGGAGCTGTTTTTT. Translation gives CASSVRTSYTGELFF.

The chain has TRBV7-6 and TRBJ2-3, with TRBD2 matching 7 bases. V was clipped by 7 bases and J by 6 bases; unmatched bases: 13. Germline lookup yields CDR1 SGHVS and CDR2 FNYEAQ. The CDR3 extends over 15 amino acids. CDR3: CASILAPGGRDTQYF. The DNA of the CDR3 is TGTGCCAGCATTCTGGCGCCGGGAGGCCGTGATACGCAGTATTTT.

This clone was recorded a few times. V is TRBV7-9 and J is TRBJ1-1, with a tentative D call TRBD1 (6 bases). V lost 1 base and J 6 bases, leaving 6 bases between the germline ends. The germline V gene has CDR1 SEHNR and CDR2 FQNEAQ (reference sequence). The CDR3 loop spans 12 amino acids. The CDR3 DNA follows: TGTGCCAGCAGCTTAGAGGGGGCTGAAGCTTTCTTT. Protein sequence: CASSLEGAEAFF.

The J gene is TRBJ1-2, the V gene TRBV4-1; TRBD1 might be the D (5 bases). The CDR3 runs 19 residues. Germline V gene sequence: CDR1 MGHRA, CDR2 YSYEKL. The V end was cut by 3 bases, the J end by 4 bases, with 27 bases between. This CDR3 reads CASSQVFRGLRQRGYGYTF. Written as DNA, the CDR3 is TGCGCCAGCAGCCAGGTTTTCCGGGGCCTACGCCAGCGGGGCTATGGCTACACCTTC.

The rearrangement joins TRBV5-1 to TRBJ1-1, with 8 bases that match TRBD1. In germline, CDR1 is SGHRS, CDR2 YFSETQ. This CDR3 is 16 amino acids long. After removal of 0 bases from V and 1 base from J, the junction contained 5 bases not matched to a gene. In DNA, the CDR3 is TGCGCCAGCAGCTTGGGGACAGGGATCAAGAACACTGAAGCTTTCTTT. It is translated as CASSLGTGIKNTEAFF.

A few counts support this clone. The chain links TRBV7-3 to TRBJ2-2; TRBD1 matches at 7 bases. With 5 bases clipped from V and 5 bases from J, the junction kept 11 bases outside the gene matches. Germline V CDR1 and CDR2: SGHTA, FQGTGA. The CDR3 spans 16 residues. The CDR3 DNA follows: TGTGCCAGCAGCGTCTCAGGGGGTATAGGGACCGGGGAGCTGTTTTTT. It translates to CASSVSGGIGTGELFF.

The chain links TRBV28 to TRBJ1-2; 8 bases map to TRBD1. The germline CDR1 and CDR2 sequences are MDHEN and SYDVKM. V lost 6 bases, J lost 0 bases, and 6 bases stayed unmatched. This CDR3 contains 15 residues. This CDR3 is CASSNPTGANYGYTF. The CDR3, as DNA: TGTGCCAGCAGCAATCCGACAGGGGCTAACTATGGCTACACCTTC.

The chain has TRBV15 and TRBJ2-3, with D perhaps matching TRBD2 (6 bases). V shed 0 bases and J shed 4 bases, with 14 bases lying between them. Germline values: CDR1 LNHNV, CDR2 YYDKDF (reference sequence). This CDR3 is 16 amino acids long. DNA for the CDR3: TGTGCCACCAGCAGAGAGGGGGGAATGGGGTCAGATACGCAGTATTTT. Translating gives CATSREGGMGSDTQYF.

CDR3 in DNA: TGTGCCAGTAACCCTAGCGCTACTAGCTCCTACAATGAGCAGTTCTTC. Amino acid sequence: CASNPSATSSYNEQFF. J is TRBJ2-1 and V is TRBV19; possible D gene TRBD2, 6 bases. This CDR3 is 16 amino acids long. Germline CDR1 LNHDA, CDR2 SQIVND (reference sequence). V was trimmed by 7 bases and J by 0 bases, leaving 16 bases between them.

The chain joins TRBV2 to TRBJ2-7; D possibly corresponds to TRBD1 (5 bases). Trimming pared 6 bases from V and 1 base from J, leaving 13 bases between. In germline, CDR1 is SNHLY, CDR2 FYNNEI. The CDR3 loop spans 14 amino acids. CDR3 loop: CASSPDRKSYEQYF. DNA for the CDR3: TGTGCCAGCAGCCCCGACAGAAAATCCTACGAGCAGTACTTC.

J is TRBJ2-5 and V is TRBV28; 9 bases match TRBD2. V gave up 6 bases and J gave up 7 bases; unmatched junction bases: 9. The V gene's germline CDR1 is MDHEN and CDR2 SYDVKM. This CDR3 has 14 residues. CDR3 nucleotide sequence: TGTGCCAGCAGCGTAGCGGGGGTGGCGGGGACCCAGTACTTC. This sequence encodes CASSVAGVAGTQYF.

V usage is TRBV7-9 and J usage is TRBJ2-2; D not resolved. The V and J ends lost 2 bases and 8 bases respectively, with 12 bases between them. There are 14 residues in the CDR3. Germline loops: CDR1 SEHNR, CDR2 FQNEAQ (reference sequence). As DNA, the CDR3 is TGTGCCAGCAGCTTATCTGTGTCCGGAGGGGAGCTGTTTTTT. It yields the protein CASSLSVSGGELFF.

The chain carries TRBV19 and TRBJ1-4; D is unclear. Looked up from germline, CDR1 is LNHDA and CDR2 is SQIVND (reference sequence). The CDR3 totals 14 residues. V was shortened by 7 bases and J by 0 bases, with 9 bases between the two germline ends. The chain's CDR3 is CASIGGTTNEKLFF. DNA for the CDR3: TGTGCCAGTATAGGAGGTACAACTAATGAAAAACTGTTTTTT.

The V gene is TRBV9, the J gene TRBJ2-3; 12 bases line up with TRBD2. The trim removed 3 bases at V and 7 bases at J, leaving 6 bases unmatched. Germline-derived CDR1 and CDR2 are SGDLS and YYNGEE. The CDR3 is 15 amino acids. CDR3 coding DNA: TGTGCCAGCAGCGGGACTAGCGGGATTGGGTATACGCAGTATTTT. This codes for CASSGTSGIGYTQYF.

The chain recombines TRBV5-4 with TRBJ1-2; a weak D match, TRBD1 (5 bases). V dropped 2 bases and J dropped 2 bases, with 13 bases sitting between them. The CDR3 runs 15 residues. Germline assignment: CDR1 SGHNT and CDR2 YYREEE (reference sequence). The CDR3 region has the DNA TGTGCCAGCAGCTTTGGTATCCGGGACAACTATGGCTACACCTTC. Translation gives CASSFGIRDNYGYTF.

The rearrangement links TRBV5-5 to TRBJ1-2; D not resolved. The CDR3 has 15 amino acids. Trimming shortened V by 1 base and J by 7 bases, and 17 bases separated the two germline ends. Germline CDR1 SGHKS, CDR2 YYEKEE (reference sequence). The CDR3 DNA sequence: TGTGCCAGCAGCTTGCTTCCCCGAGAGGGCGGTGGCTACACCTTC. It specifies CASSLLPREGGGYTF.